The clone carrying this T cell receptor beta chain has only a few counts. What it recognizes is unknown. The data stem from a study of T cell repertoires in cytomegalovirus infection. Study at large: Both recently identified HLA-C-restricted and well-studied HLA-B-restricted CMV epitopes were used in the study.

TCRdb re-analysed the reads in MiXCR, keeping a single row per CDR3 protein. The repertoire holds approximately 34,000 distinct CDR3 sequences, with about 52% as singletons. This CDR3 is built from 15 residues. Germline CDR1 reads LGHNT; CDR2 reads FRNRAP. V was pared by 5 bases and J by 3 bases, with 17 bases between. Overall study results and limits: The study found HLA-C-restricted CMV-specific TCR beta clonotypes dominating the ex vivo response.

Sequenced material: CD8+ T cells from cultured PBMCs, taken from culture after CMV antigen stimulation. The clonotype comes from a human donor in good health (CMV status not recorded). Some clones in this sample may be carry-over from other donors' samples. The chain combines TRBV12-5 with TRBJ2-7; TRBD2 is a possible D gene (5 bases). The CDR3: CASGPQSGLGYEQYF. The CDR3 bases are TGTGCTAGTGGTCCACAGTCGGGGTTAGGCTACGAGCAGTACTTC.